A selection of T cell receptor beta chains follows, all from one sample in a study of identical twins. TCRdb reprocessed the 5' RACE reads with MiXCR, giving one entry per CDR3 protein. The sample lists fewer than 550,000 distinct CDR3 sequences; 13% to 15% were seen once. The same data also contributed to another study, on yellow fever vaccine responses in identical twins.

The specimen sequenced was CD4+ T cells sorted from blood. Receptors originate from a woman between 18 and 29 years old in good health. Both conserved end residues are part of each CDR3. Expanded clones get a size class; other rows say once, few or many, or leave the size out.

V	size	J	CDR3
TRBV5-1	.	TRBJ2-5	CASSRPDIQETQYF
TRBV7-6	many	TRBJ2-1	CASSQGASGAASSNEQFF
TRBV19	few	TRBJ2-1	CASSIGTAYNEQFF
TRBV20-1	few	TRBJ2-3	CSAPESGDTQYF
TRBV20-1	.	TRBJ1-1	CSAPGTKTTEAFF
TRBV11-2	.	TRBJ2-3	CASTRGLAGAGDTQYF
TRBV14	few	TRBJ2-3	CASSSRRETDTQYF
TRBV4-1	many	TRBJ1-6	CASSQAGQGNSPLHF
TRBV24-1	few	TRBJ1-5	CATSDGGVGNQPQHF
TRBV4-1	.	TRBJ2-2	CASSQGGLALNTGELFF
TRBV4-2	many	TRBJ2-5	CASSNRDGQETQYF
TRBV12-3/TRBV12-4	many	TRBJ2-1	CASGPGLEGRDNEQFF
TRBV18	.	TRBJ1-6	CASSPGLSGNSPLHF
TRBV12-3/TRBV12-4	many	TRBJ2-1	CASLKARGIDGDEQFF
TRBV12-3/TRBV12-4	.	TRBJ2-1	CASSLVTGTPAYNEQFF
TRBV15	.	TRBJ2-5	CATSRRGQETQYF
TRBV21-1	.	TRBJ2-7	CASSKRLAGVVDEQYF
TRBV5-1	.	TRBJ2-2	CASSLGDRGSTGELFF
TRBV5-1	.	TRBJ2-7	CASSLEGTHEQYF
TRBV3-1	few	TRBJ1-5	CASSQGQGEQPQHF
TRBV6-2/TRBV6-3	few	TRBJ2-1	CASSYSLADSYNEQFF
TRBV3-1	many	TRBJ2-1	CASSQVSSGRGLSYNEQFF
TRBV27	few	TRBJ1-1	CASSKIQGNTEAFF
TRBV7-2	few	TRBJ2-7	CASSLVGRPYEQYF
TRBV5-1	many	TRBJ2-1	CASSPVAGGNEQFF
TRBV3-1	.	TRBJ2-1	CASSRWTSRRYNEQFF
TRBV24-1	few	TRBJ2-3	CATSDYVGTQYF
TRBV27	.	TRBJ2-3	CASSILAGGTDTQYF
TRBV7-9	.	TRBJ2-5	CASSLYLGARYQETQYF
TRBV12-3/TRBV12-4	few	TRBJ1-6	CASSSGREHSPLHF
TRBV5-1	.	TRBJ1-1	CASSLDGSEAFF
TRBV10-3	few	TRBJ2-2	CAISPGTGANTGELFF
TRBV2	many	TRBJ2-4	CASTVLAKNIQYF